These 11 T cell receptor beta chains were sequenced from one sample in a study of human T cells and chemical hapten exposure. Time point meaning: patch test 2, 6 weeks after DPC sensitization. This sample's treatment: therapeutic diphenylcyclopropenone sensitization with weekly scalp DPC. TCRdb re-called the RACE reads through MiXCR, storing one row per CDR3 protein. The table shows some 150,000 distinct CDR3 sequences, with roughly 10% occurring only once. The starting material was whole blood, obtained in connection with sensitization to the hapten diphenylcyclopropenone (DPC). The receptors shown here come from a woman aged 45 to 65 with alopecia areata. Some clones in this sample may be carry-over from other donors' samples.

This clonotype has a handful of counts. V and J are TRBV5-1 and TRBJ2-2; TRBD2 aligns across 14 bases. In germline, CDR1 is SGHRS, CDR2 YFSETQ. This CDR3 is built from 18 residues. J gave up 4 bases and V 4 bases, and 9 bases lay outside the gene matches. CDR3: CASSPRLAGGTGTGELFF. The CDR3 DNA reads TGCGCCAGCAGCCCCAGACTAGCGGGAGGGACGGGCACCGGGGAGCTGTTTTTT.

The chain carries TRBV30 and TRBJ1-1; D unclear. Germline V gene sequence: CDR1 GTSNPN, CDR2 SVGIG (reference sequence). The CDR3 consists of 15 residues. Trimming pared 0 bases from V and 1 base from J, leaving 12 bases between. Here the CDR3 reads CAWSVRGRRNTEAFF. CDR3 nucleotides: TGTGCCTGGAGTGTACGCGGCAGGAGGAACACTGAAGCTTTCTTT.

In this sample, this clonotype turned up many times. The V gene is TRBV7-2, the J gene TRBJ2-7; D may be TRBD1 (6 bases). The V gene lost 5 bases and the J gene lost 4 bases, with 9 bases spanning the gap. CDR3 size: 12 residues. Per the germline V gene, CDR1 is SGHTA and CDR2 is FQGNSA. The CDR3 nucleotides read TGTGCCAGCAGCCCCAGGGGATACGAGCAGTACTTC. It translates to CASSPRGYEQYF.

The chain links TRBV10-3 to TRBJ2-1, with D possibly matching TRBD2 (5 bases). Trimming stripped 6 bases from V and 4 bases from J, with 10 bases between. Germline CDR1 is ENHRY and CDR2 is SYGVKD. This CDR3 spans 13 amino acids. CDR3 in amino acids: CAISPGEYNEQFF. The CDR3 DNA follows: TGTGCCATCAGCCCCGGGGAGTACAATGAGCAGTTCTTC.

The rearrangement joins TRBV2 to TRBJ2-1, with D possibly called TRBD1 or TRBD2 (5 bases each). The CDR3 sequence is 13 residues long. V lost 4 bases and J lost 9, with 13 bases in between. Germline V gene data show CDR1 as SNHLY and CDR2 as FYNNEI. The CDR3 bases are TGTGCCAGCAGTGCCTCAGGGACGGGTGAGCAGTTCTTC. Residues: CASSASGTGEQFF.

This clonotype has only one observation. The CDR3 nucleotides are TGTGCCAGCAGCCGGACTAGCGGGGAACGTCAAGAGACCCAGTACTTC. It yields the protein CASSRTSGERQETQYF. This chain uses TRBV11-3 with TRBJ2-5, with TRBD2 matching over 12 bases. Trimming at V came to 5 bases and at J to 2 bases, leaving 6 bases not matched to a gene. CDR1 is SGHNT, CDR2 YENEEA, per germline. The CDR3 contains 16 residues. Combining the CDR3 with reference TRBV11-3 and TRBJ2-5 gives the whole variable domain EAGVVQSPRYKIIEKKQPVAFWCNPISGHNTLYWYLQNLGQGPELLIRYENEEAVDDSQLPKDRFSAERLKGVDSTLKIQPAELGDSAVYLCASSRTSGERQETQYFGPGTRLLVL.

The rearrangement joins TRBV11-3 to TRBJ2-3, with a weak D call TRBD2 (6 bases). V was shortened by 5 bases and J by 3 bases, with 15 bases between the two germline ends. Germline V gives CDR1 SGHNT, CDR2 YENEEA. The CDR3 has 15 amino acids. CDR3 nucleotide sequence: TGTGCCAGCAGCCCGGACGGGAGTGCGACAGATACGCAGTATTTT. Encoded protein: CASSPDGSATDTQYF.

The V and J genes are TRBV7-2 and TRBJ2-7, with 10 bases that match TRBD2. V trimming: 5 bases; J trimming: 3 bases; junction bases outside the gene matches: 19. This CDR3 comprises 19 residues. Germline CDR1 SGHTA, CDR2 FQGNSA. Here the CDR3 reads CASSPSLAGEGGFSYEQYF. The CDR3 DNA reads as TGTGCCAGCAGCCCTAGTCTAGCGGGAGAAGGGGGGTTTAGCTACGAGCAGTACTTC.

The chain couples TRBV6-2 or TRBV6-3 to TRBJ2-1, with D possibly matching TRBD2 (6 bases). Trimming pared 2 bases from V and 0 bases from J, leaving 8 bases between. Looked up from germline, CDR1 is MNHEY and CDR2 is SVGEGT. This CDR3 is 15 amino acids long. CDR3 DNA sequence: TGTGCCAGCAGTTACCCCGGGAGCTCCTACAATGAGCAGTTCTTC. Encoded protein: CASSYPGSSYNEQFF.

This clonotype was picked up a small number of times. V gene TRBV18 combines with J gene TRBJ2-5; D remains ambiguous. This CDR3 is built from 15 residues. In germline, CDR1 is KGHSH, CDR2 LQKENI. V was clipped by 1 base and J by 4 bases, with 13 bases between them. CDR3 DNA: TGTGCCAGCTCACCACAGGGCAGCTCGAGAGAGACCCAGTACTTC. Translation gives CASSPQGSSRETQYF.

This clonotype appeared a few times. This chain connects TRBV25-1 to TRBJ2-5, with D possibly being TRBD1 or TRBD2 (5 bases each). Germline CDR1 MGHDK, CDR2 SYGVNS. The CDR3 is 14 amino acids. Deletions cut 6 bases from V and 4 bases from J, with 15 bases between. CDR3 region: CASRTTGTAETQYF. The CDR3 DNA reads TGTGCCAGCAGAACAACGGGGACCGCAGAGACCCAGTACTTC.